The 27 T cell receptor beta chains below come from one sample, sequenced in a study of metastatic and nonmetastatic thyroid tumors. TCRdb reanalyzed the PCR reads with MiXCR. This table holds some 16,000 clones, 24% found once. Each patient came to thyroid surgery without any prior treatment (of any kind). The sample consisted of tumor tissue. The receptor set was obtained from a male donor with papillary thyroid cancer or a benign thyroid nodule (not recorded which). Some clones in this sample may be carry-over from other donors' samples.

This clone was detected ten times or more. The chain has TRBV18 and TRBJ2-3, with D unresolved. V was shortened by 3 bases and J by 8 bases, with 18 bases between the two germline ends. The CDR3 sequence is 15 residues long. Germline V gene data show CDR1 as KGHSH and CDR2 as LQKENI. The CDR3 loop is CASSPPGRDRGTQYF. CDR3 DNA: TGTGCCAGCTCACCCCCCGGGCGAGACCGAGGTACGCAGTATTTT.

Only a few counts were recorded for this clone. The rearrangement joins TRBV28 to TRBJ1-2; D not certain. CDR3 size: 12 residues. Trimming left V 3 bases short and J 7 bases short, with 9 bases between. The germline V gene has CDR1 MDHEN and CDR2 SYDVKM. The DNA of the CDR3 is TGTGCCAGCAGTTTCGGAGTTGGTGGCTACACCTTC. It codes for CASSFGVGGYTF.

The chain has TRBV6-1 and TRBJ1-2, with D possibly being TRBD1 (5 bases). The CDR3 has 15 amino acids. Trimming cost V 3 bases and J 0 bases, with 11 bases left between them. Per germline, CDR1 MNHNS and CDR2 SASEGT. The CDR3 sequence: CASSEQGRANYGYTF. Written as DNA, the CDR3 is TGTGCCAGCAGTGAGCAGGGTAGAGCTAACTATGGCTACACCTTC.

This clone was counted at least ten times. A clone one base away is much larger, so this may be a read error. Lacking the conserved final phenylalanine or tryptophan, this CDR3 likely reflects a read error. The chain links TRBV9 to TRBJ2-1; a possible D gene is TRBD2 (5 bases). This CDR3 comprises 16 residues. V was trimmed by 0 bases and J by 9 bases, leaving 19 bases between them. CDR1 and CDR2 from the germline V gene are SGDLS and YYNGEE. The DNA for the CDR3 is TGTGCCAGCAGCGTAGATCGTGAACTAGGTGTGGTTGAGCAGTTCTGC. Amino acid sequence: CASSVDRELGVVEQFC.

In this sample, this clone turned up many times. The chain links TRBV4-1 to TRBJ1-3; D gene ambiguous. The V end was cut by 0 bases, the J end by 4 bases, with 16 bases between. Germline CDR1 and CDR2: MGHRA and YSYEKL. This CDR3 has 17 amino acids. The CDR3 DNA sequence: TGCGCCAGCAGCCAAGATCGGATTGTCGTAGGGGGAAACACCATATATTTT. It translates to CASSQDRIVVGGNTIYF.

This clone has just a few counts. A much larger clone lies a single base off, so this may be a read error. The chain recombines TRBV18 with TRBJ2-1; D uncertain. Looked up from germline, CDR1 is KGHSH and CDR2 is LQKENI. The CDR3 runs 12 residues. Written as DNA, the CDR3 is TGTGCCGGCTCTAGTGAGACCCGTGAGCAGTTCTTC. Translating it yields CAGSSETREQFF.

This clone turned up a few times. The CDR3 nucleotides read TGTGCCAGCAGCTTGGACGGGACTAGCGGGATCCGCTCCTACAATGAGCAGTTCTTC. It is translated as CASSLDGTSGIRSYNEQFF. The chain carries TRBV5-4 and TRBJ2-1; 13 bases agree with TRBD2. The germline V gene encodes CDR1 SGHNT and CDR2 YYREEE (reference sequence). CDR3 length: 19 residues. V shed 0 bases and J 0 bases; nucleotides not matched to a gene: 6.

This rearrangement joins TRBV7-3 to TRBJ2-7, with a tentative D call TRBD2 (7 bases). Trimming stripped 1 base from V and 0 bases from J, with 10 bases between. Looked up from germline, CDR1 is SGHTA and CDR2 is FQGTGA. The CDR3 loop spans 15 amino acids. CDR3 sequence: CASSLRAGASYEQYF. CDR3 DNA sequence: TGTGCCAGCAGCTTAAGGGCGGGGGCCTCCTACGAGCAGTACTTC.

Only a few counts were recorded for this clone. The V and J genes are TRBV19 and TRBJ2-7, with D perhaps being TRBD1 or TRBD2 (5 bases each). CDR1 is LNHDA and CDR2 is SQIVND in the germline V gene (reference sequence). Deletions cut 4 bases from V and 5 bases from J, with 15 bases between. This CDR3 is 14 amino acids long. CDR3 in amino acids: CASSTQTGPHEQYF. The DNA for the CDR3 is TGTGCCAGTAGTACCCAGACGGGACCCCACGAGCAGTACTTC.

This clone was picked up many times. This rearrangement joins TRBV18 to TRBJ2-3, with no clear D. The CDR3 spans 13 residues. Germline V gene data show CDR1 as KGHSH and CDR2 as LQKENI. V was pared by 3 bases and J by 2 bases, with 6 bases between. In nucleotides, the CDR3 is TGTGCCAGCTCACCCCTGACCACAGATACGCAGTATTTT. Protein: CASSPLTTDTQYF.

This clone was seen ten or more times. The J gene is TRBJ2-2, the V gene TRBV7-3, with TRBD2 identical over 7 bases. From germline, CDR1 is SGHTA and CDR2 FQGTGA. The CDR3 has 17 residues. J was trimmed by 4 bases and V by 2 bases; bases with no gene match: 10. The CDR3: CASSLSTGGGGTGELFF. For the CDR3, the DNA is TGTGCCAGCAGCTTATCTACGGGGGGAGGTGGCACCGGGGAGCTGTTTTTT.

This clone counts as medium-sized (0.01 to 0.1%). The rearrangement joins TRBV6-1 to TRBJ2-3; D is possibly TRBD1 or TRBD2 (5 bases each). CDR1 is MNHNS, CDR2 SASEGT, per germline. V was shortened by 8 bases and J by 3 bases, with 15 bases between the two germline ends. The CDR3 contains 14 residues. This CDR3 reads CASGTQRTTDTQYF. In nucleotides, the CDR3 is TGTGCCAGCGGGACCCAGAGGACGACAGATACGCAGTATTTT.

This clone has at least ten counts. The chain couples TRBV7-8 to TRBJ2-2; TRBD2 matches 15 bases. CDR1 and CDR2 from the germline V gene are SGHVS and FQNEAQ. V shed 1 base, J shed 4 bases, and the junction held 4 bases outside the gene matches. This CDR3 region has 18 residues. CDR3 region: CASSLGRTSGRATGELFF. The CDR3 DNA is TGTGCCAGCAGCTTAGGCCGGACTAGCGGGAGGGCCACCGGGGAGCTGTTTTTT.

Many counts were recorded for this clone. This chain uses TRBV15 with TRBJ2-3; perhaps TRBD2 as D (5 bases). The CDR3 has 16 residues. V dropped 3 bases and J dropped 3 bases, with 16 bases sitting between them. Germline loops: CDR1 LNHNV, CDR2 YYDKDF (reference sequence). This CDR3 is CATSRTPGVGTDTQYF. The CDR3 DNA is TGTGCCACCAGCAGGACCCCCGGGGTTGGAACAGATACGCAGTATTTT.

The DNA for the CDR3 is TGTGCCTTTGAAGGGGGACACTATGGCTACACCTTC. This encodes CAFEGGHYGYTF. This chain uses TRBV30 with TRBJ1-2; tentative D call: TRBD1 (6 bases). Per the germline V gene, CDR1 is GTSNPN and CDR2 is SVGIG (reference sequence). V lost 7 bases and J lost 3, with 12 bases in between. The CDR3 loop spans 12 amino acids.

The gene calls are TRBV11-2 and TRBJ2-7; D not certain. Trimming shortened V by 1 base and J by 0 bases, and 7 bases separated the two germline ends. The CDR3 contains 14 residues. Looked up from germline, CDR1 is SGHAT and CDR2 is FQNNGV. CDR3 coding DNA: TGTGCCAGCAGCTTAGCGGGCCTCTCCTACGAGCAGTACTTC. It encodes CASSLAGLSYEQYF.

This clone was recorded many times. J is TRBJ1-1 and V is TRBV30, with D hard to call. The CDR3 is 11 residues long. Per germline, CDR1 GTSNPN and CDR2 SVGIG (reference sequence). V was pared by 5 bases and J by 6 bases, with 10 bases between. CDR3: CAWEDGAEAFF. The CDR3 region has the DNA TGTGCCTGGGAGGATGGGGCTGAAGCTTTCTTT.

By share, this clone counts as medium-sized (0.01 to 0.1%). The chain joins TRBV6-4 to TRBJ2-5; 16 nucleotides align to TRBD2. The CDR3 runs to 16 residues. CDR1 and CDR2 (germline): MRHNA, SNTAGT. The J segment lost 3 bases and the V segment lost 6 bases, leaving 4 bases of the junction unmatched. The CDR3 loop is CASSPGLAGGEETQYF. CDR3 nucleotides: TGTGCCAGCAGCCCGGGACTAGCGGGAGGGGAAGAGACCCAGTACTTC.

By sample share, this clone is medium-sized. V gene TRBV6-1 combines with J gene TRBJ1-2; 7 bases align to TRBD1. The CDR3 runs to 14 residues. Germline V lookup: CDR1 MNHNS, CDR2 SASEGT. J lost 4 bases, V lost 6 bases, and 8 bases had no gene match. CDR3 DNA sequence: TGTGCCAGCAGCTCGACAGGGACAGTCTATGGCTACACCTTC. Protein: CASSSTGTVYGYTF.

This clone was seen ten or more times. The CDR3 DNA is TGTGCCATCCAGGGAGATCGAGGCACTGAAGCTTTCTTT. Its protein is CAIQGDRGTEAFF. The chain carries TRBV28 and TRBJ1-1; D might be TRBD1 (5 bases). The CDR3 loop spans 13 amino acids. The germline V and J ends were trimmed by 10 bases and 4 bases, with 16 bases remaining between them. The germline V gene has CDR1 MDHEN and CDR2 SYDVKM.

V and J are TRBV12-3 or TRBV12-4 and TRBJ2-7; no firm D call. Trimming shortened V by 3 bases and J by 7 bases, and 16 bases separated the two germline ends. This CDR3 region has 14 residues. The CDR3 DNA is TGTGCCAGCAGTTTGTATGCATCGCCTAAGGAGCAGTACTTC. Translating gives CASSLYASPKEQYF.

This clone came up many times. A read error is possible here, since a much larger clone lies one base away. Other DNA sequences in the sample encode the same CDR3. V usage is TRBV7-9 and J usage is TRBJ1-1; D is uncertain. The V and J ends lost 8 bases and 4 bases respectively, with 8 bases between them. CDR1 is SEHNR and CDR2 is FQNEAQ in the germline V gene (reference sequence). The CDR3 sequence is 11 residues long. CDR3 DNA sequence: TGTGCCAGCCTTGGTTTCACTGAAGCTTTCTTT. Its protein product is CASLGFTEAFF.

About this clone itself: One end of the junction is discordant with germline, which a read error may explain. The chain is built from TRBV4-1 and TRBJ1-4; no definite D call. CDR3 length: 14 amino acids. Germline V gives CDR1 MGHRA, CDR2 YSYEKL. Written as DNA, the CDR3 is TGCGCCAGCAGCCAAGACTCCCCGTGGACTAAACCGTTTTTT. It translates to CASSQDSPWTKPFF.

This clone was detected ten times or more. The chain combines TRBV5-5 with TRBJ2-1; 8 bases agree with TRBD2. With V trimmed by 6 bases and J by 0 bases, 5 bases remained unmatched. The germline gives CDR1 SGHKS, CDR2 YYEKEE (reference sequence). The CDR3 is 15 residues long. In DNA, the CDR3 is TGTGCCAGCATCATAGCGGGGAGCTCCTACAATGAGCAGTTCTTC. Protein sequence: CASIIAGSSYNEQFF.

To note about this clone: At one end, the junction sequence differs from germline, possibly due to a read error. The genes are TRBV27 and TRBJ2-1; D is undetermined. CDR1 and CDR2 (germline): MNHEY, SMNVEV (reference sequence). The CDR3 extends over 13 amino acids. Here the CDR3 DNA reads TGTGCCAGCAGTGACGGAGCTTGCAATGAGCAGTCCTTC. Translated, it gives CASSDGACNEQSF.

This clone was found many times. This sequence joins TRBV20-1 and TRBJ2-3; D ambiguous. The V end lost 3 bases, the J end lost 10 bases, and 11 bases lay between the germline ends. Looked up from germline, CDR1 is DFQATT and CDR2 is SNEGSKA (reference sequence). CDR3 size: 11 residues. DNA of the CDR3: TGCAGTGCTAGCCCTTTTTCAGCGCAGTATTTT. Protein sequence: CSASPFSAQYF.

This clone came up once. The chain is built from TRBV4-1 and TRBJ2-7; 8 bases map to TRBD2. This CDR3 contains 16 residues. Germline assignment: CDR1 MGHRA and CDR2 YSYEKL. Trimming removed 1 base from V and 2 bases from J; junction bases left unmatched: 7. CDR3 loop: CASSQVWSGSAYEQYF. The CDR3 nucleotides read TGCGCCAGCAGCCAAGTGTGGAGCGGGAGTGCCTACGAGCAGTACTTC.